The rows below give T cell receptor beta chains drawn from one sample of a study of post-analysis software for immune sequencing data. TCRdb called the PCR reads again in MiXCR, with one record for every CDR3 protein. The repertoire holds fewer than 700,000 distinct CDR3 sequences, with 44% as singletons. The sample comprised blood. Every receptor here comes from a girl between 10 and 17 years old with multiple sclerosis. Each CDR3 is given without its conserved first and last residue. Each record gives: CDR3 length, V gene, J gene, CDR3 protein.

13	TRBV20-1	TRBJ2-5	SAPPAGTAQETQY
10	TRBV20-1	TRBJ2-7	SASGQTYEQY
10	TRBV20-1	TRBJ2-3	SAQPGTDTQY
13	TRBV7-6	TRBJ2-7	ASSPLDRGLYEQY
15	TRBV4-1	TRBJ2-1	ASSRDRDQSSYNEQF
14	TRBV7-7	TRBJ2-7	ASSPAGGSRTYEQY
14	TRBV5-1	TRBJ2-3	ASSLVTRGRSDTQY
12	TRBV12-3/TRBV12-4	TRBJ2-7	ASSFQGASYEQY
12	TRBV7-7	TRBJ2-7	ASSPSPGAYEQC
13	TRBV5-5	TRBJ2-1	ASSFGPNGYNEQF
9	TRBV5-1	TRBJ2-5	ASSLDRAKF
12	TRBV20-1	TRBJ2-3	SARPLAGRDTQY
14	TRBV4-1	TRBJ2-7	ASSPARLSSSYEQY
12	TRBV2	TRBJ2-7	ASSAGQGVYEQY
13	TRBV20-1	TRBJ2-7	SARDWTSDSYEQY
16	TRBV5-1	TRBJ1-2	ASSLTVARRYRDYGYT
15	TRBV12-3/TRBV12-4	TRBJ2-6	ASSSITGDSGANVLT
11	TRBV24-1	TRBJ2-1	ATASGDYNEQF
14	TRBV20-1	TRBJ2-7	SATPTQRGPNYEQY
12	TRBV12-3/TRBV12-4	TRBJ2-1	ASSLMGTYNEQF
13	TRBV5-1	TRBJ2-7	ASSPWGTGGHEQY
11	TRBV3-1	TRBJ1-2	ASSNPTGAGYT
12	TRBV7-7	TRBJ2-5	ASSRHGGQETQY
14	TRBV7-3	TRBJ2-1	ASSSGLAGGYNEQF
16	TRBV13	TRBJ2-1	ASSNSSEREGRGDEQF
14	TRBV6-1	TRBJ2-3	ASSERGGKSTDTQY
14	TRBV4-1	TRBJ1-2	ASRGGRGTRNYGYT
13	TRBV10-3	TRBJ2-1	AISGTGTSGRSVF
16	TRBV4-2	TRBJ1-1	ASSTLGQGFRMNTEAF
13	TRBV3-1	TRBJ1-2	ASSLGDAGIYGYT
14	TRBV27	TRBJ2-5	ASSSELRDGQETQY
13	TRBV11-2	TRBJ1-1	ASSSQGAGNTEAF
13	TRBV7-2	TRBJ2-7	ASSAHGTAVYEQY
11	TRBV10-3	TRBJ2-1	AIGLALRNEQF
14	TRBV7-9	TRBJ2-1	ASSLGTSGVYNEQF
11	TRBV2	TRBJ2-3	ASSARTAYTQY
16	TRBV5-1	NA	ASSLAGVGRRGIYEQY
12	TRBV6-1	TRBJ1-6	ASSEVLINSPLH
13	TRBV4-1	TRBJ2-7	ASSQEGGGHYEQY
15	TRBV4-2	TRBJ2-4	ASSQVGRESSKNIQY
14	TRBV7-2	TRBJ2-1	ASSLGPASSYNEQF
14	TRBV15	TRBJ2-1	ATSSALAGAYNEQF
13	TRBV6-6	TRBJ1-5	ASSSLQQGSGPQH
13	TRBV5-1	TRBJ2-1	ASSPLAGTGNEQF
14	TRBV12-3/TRBV12-4	TRBJ1-1	ASSLVSGVSNTEAF
15	TRBV5-1	TRBJ1-1	ASSSSLTTRGSAEAF
11	TRBV24-1	TRBJ2-1	ATSDFAGGEQF
13	TRBV4-1	TRBJ2-1	ASSQDMASRNEQF